This section outlines one TCR beta chain sequence together with its context. This clonotype has only a few counts. Its cognate antigen has yet to be identified. No per-base quality is available; no much larger clone lies one base away. The germline V end is reduced by 2 bases and the J end by 6 bases; junction bases left unmatched: 6. CDR1 and CDR2, looked up from the germline V gene (reference sequence), are SSHAT and FNYEAQ. From the cysteine through the valine, the CDR3 covers 14 amino acids. Only CDR3 DNA remains: 42 bases, in frame from the first base. Every donor was a healthy Caucasian. The twin cohort comprised three pairs of female monozygotic twins, all aged roughly 18 to 30 years. Positive isolation kits from Invitrogen were used to isolate the CD4+ and CD8+ T cell populations. These data originate in a study of identical twins (dated by TCRdb to 2015 to 2016). For the wider study: The study deep-sequenced TCR alpha and beta repertoires from monozygotic twins, unrelated adults of various ages and cord blood to test whether fetal clonotypes persist. Replicate twin experiments were performed at different times using different library preparation protocols to rule out contamination. What the study reported, not specific to this receptor: Invariant T cells such as MAIT and iNKT could partly confound zero-insertion analyses, although diverse VJ usage argued against such confounding for most clonotypes. Compared with coincidental sharing between unrelated individuals, out-of-frame TCR alpha sequences shared between twins had an excess of sequences with low generation probability. Abundant cord blood beta clonotypes carried fewer insertions; young adult naive repertoires showed a weaker similar trend, while memory repertoires showed none. In beta out-of-frame sequences, excess twin sharing was weaker, because having fewer shared sequences lowered the signal-to-noise ratio. Because the same donors could not be followed over many years, conclusions were based on cross-sectional statistical analysis. In monozygotic twins, out-of-frame TCR alpha sharing was systematically underestimated by recombination models, although the models agreed with sharing between unrelated individuals.

Library preparation used 5' RACE. Sequenced using an Illumina HiSeq 2000. Template switching introduced a universal primer binding site; the final cDNA contained a unique molecular identifier, enabling accurate counting of TCR cDNA molecules. First-strand cDNA for TCR alpha and beta chains was synthesized from specific primers in the conserved constant-segment region. To control for contamination, each cDNA library was double barcoded with a SMART-Mk sample barcode plus Illumina barcodes. TruSeq adapter sequences, together with Illumina sample barcodes, were added in two successive PCR steps. The TCR alpha and beta cDNA libraries were sequenced on the Illumina HiSeq platform using custom primers. The source study handled its data this way. Unique molecular identifiers were extracted from raw reads with MiGEC, and CDR3 positions were determined with MiXCR. For each individual, recombination models were inferred using an EM algorithm with the repgenHMM and IGoR tools. Shared clonotype analysis was performed with the tcR package in R, normalizing sharing by the product of cloneset sizes. To study raw recombination without the effects of thymic and clonal selection, out-of-frame nonproductive sequences were analyzed. Clones were called with MiXCR by TCRdb after fastp trimmed the public reads at Q25, and only in-frame beta chains were retained. Rows with a matching CDR3 protein are joined into one entry that keeps the most common DNA and genes. These V and J calls rely on TCRdb rather than the paper's analysis. The sample table contains a few hundred thousand distinct CDR3 sequences; only one count was recorded for roughly 15% of them. Of the sample, 0.44% is held by the ten largest clones.

These records were also assigned to another study, of yellow fever vaccine responses in identical twins. The second paper states: According to the authors, the vaccine-induced T cell response in identical twins seemed to be partly convergent and partly specific to each individual. Focusing on identical twins, the study followed the T cell clones that responded to the vaccine, and did so with precision.

The chain employs TRBV7-7 and TRBJ2-7, and TRBD2 matches 8 of the central bases. Sequencing was done on a sample of CD4+ T cells sorted from blood. This TCR came from a woman under 30 in good health. The CDR3 region reads CASSLLERGFEQYV. The DNA is TGTGCCAGCAGCTTACTAGAGCGGGGGTTCGAGCAGTACGTC.